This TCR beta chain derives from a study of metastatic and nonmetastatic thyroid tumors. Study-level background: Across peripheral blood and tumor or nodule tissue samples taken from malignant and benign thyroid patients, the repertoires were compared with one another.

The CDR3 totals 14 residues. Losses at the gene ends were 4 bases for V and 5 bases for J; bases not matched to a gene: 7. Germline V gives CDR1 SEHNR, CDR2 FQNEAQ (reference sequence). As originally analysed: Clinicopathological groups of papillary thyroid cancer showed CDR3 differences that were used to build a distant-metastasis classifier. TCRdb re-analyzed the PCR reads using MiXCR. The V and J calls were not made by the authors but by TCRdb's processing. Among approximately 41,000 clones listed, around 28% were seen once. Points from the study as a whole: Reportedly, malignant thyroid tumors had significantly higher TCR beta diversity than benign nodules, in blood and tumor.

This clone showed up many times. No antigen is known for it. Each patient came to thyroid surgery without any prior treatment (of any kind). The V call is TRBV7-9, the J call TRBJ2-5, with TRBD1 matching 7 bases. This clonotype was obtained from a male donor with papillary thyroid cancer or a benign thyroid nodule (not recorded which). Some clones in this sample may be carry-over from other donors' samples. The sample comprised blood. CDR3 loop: CASSSVQGSETQYF. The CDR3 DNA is TGTGCCAGCAGCTCCGTACAGGGGTCGGAGACCCAGTACTTC. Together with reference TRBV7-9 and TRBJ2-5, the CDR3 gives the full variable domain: DTGVSQNPRHKITKRGQNVTFRCDPISEHNRLYWYRQTLGQGPEFLTYFQNEAQLEKSRLLSDRFSAERPKGSFSTLEIQRTEQGDSAMYLCASSSVQGSETQYFGPGTRLLVL.